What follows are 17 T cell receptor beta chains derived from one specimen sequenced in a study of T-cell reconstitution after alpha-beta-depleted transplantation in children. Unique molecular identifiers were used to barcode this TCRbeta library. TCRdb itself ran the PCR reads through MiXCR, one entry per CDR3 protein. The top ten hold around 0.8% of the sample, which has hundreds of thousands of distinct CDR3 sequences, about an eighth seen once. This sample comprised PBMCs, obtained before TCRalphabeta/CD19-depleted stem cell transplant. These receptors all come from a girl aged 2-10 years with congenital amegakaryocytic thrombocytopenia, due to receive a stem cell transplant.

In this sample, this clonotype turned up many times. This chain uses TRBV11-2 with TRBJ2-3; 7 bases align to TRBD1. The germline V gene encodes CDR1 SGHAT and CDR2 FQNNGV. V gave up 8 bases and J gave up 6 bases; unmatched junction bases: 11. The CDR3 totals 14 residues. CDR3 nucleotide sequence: TGTGCCAGCGCTGGACAGGCTGGGGCGGATACGCAGTATTTT. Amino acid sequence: CASAGQAGADTQYF.

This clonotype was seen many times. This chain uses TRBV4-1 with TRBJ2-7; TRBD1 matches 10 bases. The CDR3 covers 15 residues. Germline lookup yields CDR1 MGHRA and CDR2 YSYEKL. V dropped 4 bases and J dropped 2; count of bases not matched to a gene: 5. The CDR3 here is CASSLAGTGAYEQYF. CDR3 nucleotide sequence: TGCGCCAGCAGCCTAGCCGGGACAGGGGCCTACGAGCAGTACTTC.

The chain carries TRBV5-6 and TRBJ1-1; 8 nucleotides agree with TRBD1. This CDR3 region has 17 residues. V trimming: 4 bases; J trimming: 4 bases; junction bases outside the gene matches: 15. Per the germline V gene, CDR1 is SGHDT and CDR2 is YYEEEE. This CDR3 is CASSRGLKDDRGTEAFF. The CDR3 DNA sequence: TGTGCCAGCAGCAGGGGACTGAAGGATGACAGGGGCACTGAAGCTTTCTTT.

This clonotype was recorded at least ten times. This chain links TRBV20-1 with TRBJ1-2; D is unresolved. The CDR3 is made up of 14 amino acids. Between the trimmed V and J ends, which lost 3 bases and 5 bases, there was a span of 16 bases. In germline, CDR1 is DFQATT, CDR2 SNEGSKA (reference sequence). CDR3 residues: CSARKEGKEYGYTF. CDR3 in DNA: TGCAGTGCTAGGAAAGAGGGAAAGGAGTATGGCTACACCTTC.

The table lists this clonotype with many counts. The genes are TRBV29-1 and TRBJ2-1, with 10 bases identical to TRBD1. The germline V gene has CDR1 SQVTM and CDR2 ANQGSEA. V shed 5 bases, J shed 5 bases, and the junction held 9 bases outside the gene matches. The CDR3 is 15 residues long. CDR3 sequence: CSVPPVGTGDNEQFF. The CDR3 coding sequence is TGCAGCGTTCCCCCGGTTGGGACAGGGGACAATGAGCAGTTCTTC.

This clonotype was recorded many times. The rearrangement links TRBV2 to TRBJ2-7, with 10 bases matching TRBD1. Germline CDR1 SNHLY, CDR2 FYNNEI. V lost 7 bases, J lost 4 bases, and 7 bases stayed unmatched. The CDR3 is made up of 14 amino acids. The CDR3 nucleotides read TGTGCCAGCATTTTCAGGGACAGGGGTTACGAGCAGTACTTC. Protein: CASIFRDRGYEQYF.

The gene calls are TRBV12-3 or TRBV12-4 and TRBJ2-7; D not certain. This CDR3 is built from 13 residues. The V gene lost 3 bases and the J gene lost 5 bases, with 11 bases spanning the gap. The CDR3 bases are TGTGCCAGCAGTTTCACGGTATCCCACGAGCAGTACTTC. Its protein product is CASSFTVSHEQYF.

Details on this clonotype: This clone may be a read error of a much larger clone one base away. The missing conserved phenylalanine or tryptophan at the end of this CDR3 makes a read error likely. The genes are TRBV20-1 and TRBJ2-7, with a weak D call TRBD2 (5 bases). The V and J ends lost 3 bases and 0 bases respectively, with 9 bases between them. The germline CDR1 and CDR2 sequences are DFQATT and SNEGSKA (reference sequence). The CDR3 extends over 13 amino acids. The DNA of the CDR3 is TGCAGTGCTAGCATCGGGGTCTCCTACGAGCAGTACTCC. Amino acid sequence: CSASIGVSYEQYS.

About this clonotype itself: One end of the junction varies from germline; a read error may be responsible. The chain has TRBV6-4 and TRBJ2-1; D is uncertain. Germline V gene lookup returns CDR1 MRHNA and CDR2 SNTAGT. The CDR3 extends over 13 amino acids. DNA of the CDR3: TGTGTCAGCAGCGACTGGAAGTACAATGAGCAGTTCTTC. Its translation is CVSSDWKYNEQFF.

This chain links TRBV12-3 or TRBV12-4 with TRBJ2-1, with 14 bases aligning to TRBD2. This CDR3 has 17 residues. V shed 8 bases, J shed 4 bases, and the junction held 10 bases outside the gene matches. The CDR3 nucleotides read TGTGCCAGCGATGGCGGACTAGCGGGAGGCAGGTACAATGAGCAGTTCTTC. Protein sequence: CASDGGLAGGRYNEQFF.

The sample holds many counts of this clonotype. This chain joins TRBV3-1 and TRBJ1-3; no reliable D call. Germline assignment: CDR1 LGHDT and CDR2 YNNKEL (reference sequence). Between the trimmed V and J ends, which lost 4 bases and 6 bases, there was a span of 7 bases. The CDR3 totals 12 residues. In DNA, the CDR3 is TGTGCCAGCAGCCTATCAGTAAACACCATATATTTT. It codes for CASSLSVNTIYF.

CDR3 DNA sequence: TGCAGTGCTGGGGACACGGGGCTAAGGTACGAGCAGTACTTC. Its translation: CSAGDTGLRYEQYF. The J gene is TRBJ2-7, the V gene TRBV20-1; tentatively, D is TRBD1 (6 bases). The CDR3 has 14 residues. Germline CDR1 and CDR2: DFQATT and SNEGSKA (reference sequence). V was cut by 5 bases and J by 4 bases, with 18 bases left in between.

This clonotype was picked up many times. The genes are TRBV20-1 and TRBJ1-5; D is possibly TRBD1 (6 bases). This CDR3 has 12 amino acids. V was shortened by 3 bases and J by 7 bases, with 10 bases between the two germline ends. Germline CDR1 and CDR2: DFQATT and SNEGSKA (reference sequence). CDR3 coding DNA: TGCAGTGCTAGCCGCAGGGGCCAGCCCCAGCATTTT. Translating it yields CSASRRGQPQHF.

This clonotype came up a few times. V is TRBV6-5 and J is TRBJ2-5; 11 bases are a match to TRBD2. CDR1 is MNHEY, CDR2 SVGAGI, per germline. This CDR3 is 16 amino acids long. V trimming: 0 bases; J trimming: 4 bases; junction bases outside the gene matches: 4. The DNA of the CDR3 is TGTGCCAGCAGTTACTCCGCACTAGCGGGAGTAGAGACCCAGTACTTC. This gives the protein CASSYSALAGVETQYF.

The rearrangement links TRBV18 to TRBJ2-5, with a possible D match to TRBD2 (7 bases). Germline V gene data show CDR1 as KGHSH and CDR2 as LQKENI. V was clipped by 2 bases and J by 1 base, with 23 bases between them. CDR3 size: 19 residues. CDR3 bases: TGTGCCAGCTCACCATTTGTTTCACAGCGGGACACGGCCCAAGAGACCCAGTACTTC. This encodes CASSPFVSQRDTAQETQYF.

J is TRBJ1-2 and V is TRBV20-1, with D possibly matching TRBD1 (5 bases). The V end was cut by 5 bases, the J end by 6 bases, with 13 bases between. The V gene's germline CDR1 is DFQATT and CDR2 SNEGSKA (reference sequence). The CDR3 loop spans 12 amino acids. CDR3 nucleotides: TGCAGTGCTGGCCAGGGTAAAGATGGCTACACCTTC. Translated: CSAGQGKDGYTF.

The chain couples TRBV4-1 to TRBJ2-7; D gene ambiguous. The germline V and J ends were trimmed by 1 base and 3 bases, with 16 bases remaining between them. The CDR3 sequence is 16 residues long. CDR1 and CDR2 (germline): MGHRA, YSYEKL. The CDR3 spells CASSQVVATKSYEQYF. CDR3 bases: TGCGCCAGCAGCCAAGTCGTTGCGACAAAGAGCTACGAGCAGTACTTC.